A single sample gave rise to the 5 T cell receptor beta chains below, sequenced in a study of T-cell memory formation after mild COVID-19. TCRdb reprocessed the 5' RACE reads via MiXCR and lists one record per CDR3 protein. The sample shows 300,000 to 400,000 distinct CDR3 sequences, less than 20% of them seen only once. What was sequenced was PBMCs or a T cell subset sorted from them (not recorded which). The receptors were sampled from a man between 18 and 35 years old who had mild COVID-19 (a few samples of this study predate the infection). Cell type and time point are not known.

This rearrangement joins TRBV29-1 to TRBJ2-1; D is ambiguous. V was clipped by 2 bases and J by 5 bases, with 10 bases between them. Germline V gene sequence: CDR1 SQVTM, CDR2 ANQGSEA. CDR3 length: 13 residues. The CDR3 DNA is TGCAGCGTTGAAACTTTAGGAGACAATGAGCAGTTCTTC. This encodes CSVETLGDNEQFF.

The chain uses TRBV2 and TRBJ2-2; D might be TRBD1 or TRBD2, each matching 5 bases. V was pared by 6 bases and J by 9 bases, with 23 bases between. Germline CDR1 reads SNHLY; CDR2 reads FYNNEI. This CDR3 contains 16 residues. CDR3 region: CASRGDGDPRSRELFF. The CDR3 DNA sequence: TGTGCCAGCAGGGGCGACGGGGACCCGAGGAGCCGGGAGCTGTTTTTT.

This clonotype was counted a few times. This chain links TRBV20-1 with TRBJ2-5; 9 bases align to TRBD1. Trimming at V came to 1 base and at J to 4 bases, leaving 4 bases not matched to a gene. The CDR3 consists of 14 residues. Germline-derived CDR1 and CDR2 are DFQATT and SNEGSKA (reference sequence). Written as DNA, the CDR3 is TGCAGTGCTAGAGCCGGGACAGGGACAGAGACCCAGTACTTC. The encoded protein is CSARAGTGTETQYF.

This clonotype was detected ten times or more. The V gene is TRBV19, the J gene TRBJ2-3; 7 bases map to TRBD2. The V gene end was trimmed by 6 bases and the J gene end by 10 bases; junction bases not matched to a gene: 10. This CDR3 has 13 residues. Germline V CDR1 and CDR2: LNHDA, SQIVND (reference sequence). Written as DNA, the CDR3 is TGTGCCAGTAGCCTAGCGGAAAAATCCTCGCAGTATTTT. Translated: CASSLAEKSSQYF. The full variable domain, completed using reference TRBV19 and TRBJ2-3, is DGGITQSPKYLFRKEGQNVTLSCEQNLNHDAMYWYRQDPGQGLRLIYYSQIVNDFQKGDIAEGYSVSREKKESFPLTVTSAQKNPTAFYLCASSLAEKSSQYFGPGTRLTVL.

This clonotype has more than one count but fewer than ten. This sequence joins TRBV5-1 and TRBJ2-1; D is perhaps TRBD1 (6 bases). With 0 bases removed from V and 0 bases from J, the gap between germline ends came to 13 bases. Germline-derived CDR1 and CDR2 are SGHRS and YFSETQ. This CDR3 spans 17 amino acids. The CDR3, as DNA: TGCGCCAGCAGCTTGGAACCCCCAGGGGCCTCCTACAATGAGCAGTTCTTC. This codes for CASSLEPPGASYNEQFF.